The present entry profiles one TCR beta chain with its context. This sample is drawn from a study of blood T cell repertoires in COVID-19. Sequencing used immunoSEQ multiplex PCR; TCRdb keeps in-frame clones, though not all of them. The sample shows 250,000 to 300,000 clones, around 80% of them seen only once. From germline, CDR1 is SGHDT and CDR2 YYEEEE. The V gene lost 0 bases and the J gene lost 0 bases, with 10 bases spanning the gap. The CDR3 totals 16 residues. Participants were aged about 18 to 100 years from more than 20 US areas. Participant reports of clinical history set cohort assignment. The chain carries TRBV5-6 and TRBJ2-1; D not resolved. The sequencing sample was made of PBMCs or T cells enriched from blood (not recorded which). The TCR originated in a man aged 30-40 years with acute COVID-19. This CDR3 is CASSLGSYTSYNEQFF. The CDR3 DNA is TGTGCCAGCAGCTTGGGTAGCTATACCTCCTACAATGAGCAGTTCTTC.